This T cell receptor beta chain was obtained from a study of blood T cells in healthy people across ages. Next came a second PCR, run for about 6 to 12 cycles, which used a sample-barcoded 5' primer along with a J-beta primer mix. Every molecule of cDNA carried a tag from a template-switch adaptor with 12 random nucleotides. TCRdb fed the 5' RACE reads into MiXCR, producing one record per CDR3 protein. The table records 550,000 to 700,000 distinct CDR3 sequences, 27% of them present only once. The CDR3 covers 15 residues. Germline V CDR1 and CDR2: SGHRS, YFSETQ. Concerning this clonotype itself: Germline is not matched at one junction end, which may reflect a read error.

Each sample had at least 6.5 million PBMCs isolated. Sequencing was done on a sample of blood. V gene TRBV5-1 combines with J gene TRBJ2-7; perhaps TRBD1 as D (5 bases). The sequence was obtained from a woman between 70 and 85 years old in good health. The CDR3 DNA reads TGCGCCAGCAGCACCCTACCGGACATCTCCTACGAACAGTACTTC. Residues: CASSTLPDISYEQYF.